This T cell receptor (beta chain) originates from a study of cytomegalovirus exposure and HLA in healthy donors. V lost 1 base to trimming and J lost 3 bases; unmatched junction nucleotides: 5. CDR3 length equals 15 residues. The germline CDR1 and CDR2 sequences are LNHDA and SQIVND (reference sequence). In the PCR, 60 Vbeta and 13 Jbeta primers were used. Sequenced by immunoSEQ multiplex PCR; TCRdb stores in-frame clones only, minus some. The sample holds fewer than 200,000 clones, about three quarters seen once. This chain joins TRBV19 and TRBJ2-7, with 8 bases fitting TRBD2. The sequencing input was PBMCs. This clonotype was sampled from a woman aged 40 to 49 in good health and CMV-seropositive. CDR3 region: CASSIAGGAGYEQYF. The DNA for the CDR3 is TGTGCCAGTAGTATAGCCGGGGGGGCCGGCTACGAGCAGTACTTC.